Described below is a single T cell receptor beta chain sequence and its context. V lost 4 bases and J lost 6, with 9 bases in between. This CDR3 region has 11 residues. In germline, CDR1 is DFQATT, CDR2 SNEGSKA (reference sequence). The sample belongs to a study of blood T cell repertoires in COVID-19. Study-wide background: The United States, Italy and Spain were the sources of the acute and convalescent COVID-19 samples.

TCRdb's copy holds only in-frame clones and misses some; the assay was immunoSEQ multiplex PCR. The repertoire holds approximately 390,000 clones, with approximately 87% as singletons. Participant ages covered about 18 to 100 years across 24 US areas. The source material was PBMCs or T cells enriched from blood (not recorded which). J is TRBJ1-2 and V is TRBV20-1; possibly TRBD1 for D (6 bases). This TCR was sampled from a woman in her forties or fifties who had recovered from COVID-19. DNA for the CDR3: TGCAGTGCTACAACAGGGAATGGCTACACCTTC. Translated, it gives CSATTGNGYTF.